This is a list of T cell receptor beta chains from one sample in a study of cytomegalovirus exposure and HLA in healthy donors. Sequencing used immunoSEQ multiplex PCR; TCRdb keeps in-frame clones, though not all of them. The table includes roughly 100,000 clones, approximately 68% detected once. The sequencing sample was made of PBMCs. The receptor set was obtained from a boy aged 5-17 years in good health and CMV-seropositive. Both conserved end residues are part of each CDR3. Each record gives: V gene, clone size, J gene, D gene, CDR3 protein, CDR3 DNA. The D gene is left open where the match is weak. Clone size is shown for a subset of rows, as once, few, many or a class of expanded clone.

v_call: TRBV6-1
clone_size: -
j_call: TRBJ2-2
d_call: -
cdr3_aa: CAGGQNTGELFF
cdr3_nt: TGTGCCGGGGGACAGAACACCGGGGAGCTGTTTTTT

v_call: TRBV5-1
clone_size: -
j_call: TRBJ2-7
d_call: -
cdr3_aa: CASESTGSGEQYF
cdr3_nt: TGCGCCAGCGAGAGTACAGGGTCTGGCGAGCAGTACTTC

v_call: TRBV18
clone_size: -
j_call: TRBJ1-1
d_call: TRBD1
cdr3_aa: CASSPMTGGYTEAFF
cdr3_nt: TGTGCCAGCTCCCCGATGACAGGGGGATACACTGAAGCTTTCTTT

v_call: TRBV30
clone_size: few
j_call: TRBJ1-1
d_call: -
cdr3_aa: CAWTRGSAEAFF
cdr3_nt: TGTGCATGGACGCGGGGCAGCGCTGAAGCTTTCTTT

v_call: TRBV19
clone_size: -
j_call: TRBJ1-4
d_call: -
cdr3_aa: CASSIKTGGGEKLFF
cdr3_nt: TGTGCCAGTAGTATAAAAACGGGTGGAGGTGAAAAACTGTTTTTT

v_call: TRBV9
clone_size: -
j_call: TRBJ2-3
d_call: -
cdr3_aa: CASSVGLVGDTQYF
cdr3_nt: TGTGCCAGCAGCGTAGGACTAGTTGGGGATACGCAGTATTTT

v_call: TRBV30
clone_size: -
j_call: TRBJ1-2
d_call: TRBD1
cdr3_aa: CAWTLDRGLIGGYTF
cdr3_nt: TGTGCCTGGACCTTGGACAGGGGGTTGATAGGGGGCTACACCTTC

v_call: TRBV5-1
clone_size: -
j_call: TRBJ2-3
d_call: -
cdr3_aa: CASSLDTRTDTQYF
cdr3_nt: TGCGCCAGCAGCTTGGACACCCGCACAGATACGCAGTATTTT

v_call: TRBV7-3
clone_size: -
j_call: TRBJ1-1
d_call: TRBD1
cdr3_aa: CASSSTPPGQGTEAFF
cdr3_nt: TGTGCCAGCAGCTCAACTCCCCCGGGACAGGGGACTGAAGCTTTCTTT

v_call: TRBV19
clone_size: -
j_call: TRBJ1-1
d_call: -
cdr3_aa: CASSIVQGGGTEAFF
cdr3_nt: TGTGCCAGTAGTATAGTTCAGGGCGGCGGCACTGAAGCTTTCTTT

v_call: TRBV2
clone_size: -
j_call: TRBJ2-5
d_call: -
cdr3_aa: CATISGEWETQYF
cdr3_nt: TGTGCCACGATATCAGGGGAGTGGGAGACCCAGTACTTC

v_call: TRBV7-8
clone_size: few
j_call: TRBJ1-5
d_call: -
cdr3_aa: CASSLGSVNQPQHF
cdr3_nt: TGTGCCAGCAGCTTAGGGTCAGTCAATCAGCCCCAGCATTTT

v_call: TRBV15
clone_size: -
j_call: TRBJ2-3
d_call: -
cdr3_aa: CATSRDPTDTQYF
cdr3_nt: TGTGCCACCAGCAGAGACCCGACAGATACGCAGTATTTT

v_call: TRBV9
clone_size: -
j_call: TRBJ1-5
d_call: -
cdr3_aa: CASSAGSGQHQPQHF
cdr3_nt: TGTGCCAGCAGCGCCGGTTCAGGGCAGCATCAGCCCCAGCATTTT

v_call: TRBV7-8
clone_size: -
j_call: TRBJ2-3
d_call: -
cdr3_aa: CASSLSRGGVKSDTQYF
cdr3_nt: TGTGCCAGCAGCTTATCGAGAGGGGGAGTAAAGTCAGATACGCAGTATTTT

v_call: TRBV27
clone_size: few
j_call: TRBJ2-2
d_call: TRBD1
cdr3_aa: CASSPGQRHGELFF
cdr3_nt: TGTGCCAGCAGTCCGGGACAGAGGCACGGGGAGCTGTTTTTT

v_call: TRBV6-1
clone_size: few
j_call: TRBJ1-6
d_call: -
cdr3_aa: CASSQDTYSPLHF
cdr3_nt: TGTGCCAGCTCTCAGGACACATATTCACCCCTCCACTTT

v_call: TRBV5-6
clone_size: -
j_call: TRBJ1-1
d_call: -
cdr3_aa: CASSLVRGTEAFF
cdr3_nt: TGTGCCAGCAGCTTGGTCCGGGGGACTGAAGCTTTCTTT

v_call: TRBV27
clone_size: -
j_call: TRBJ2-1
d_call: TRBD1
cdr3_aa: CASSPQQGAYEQFF
cdr3_nt: TGTGCCAGCAGTCCCCAACAGGGGGCCTATGAGCAGTTCTTC

v_call: TRBV6-5
clone_size: few
j_call: TRBJ2-7
d_call: TRBD2
cdr3_aa: CASSYSLGREGEQYF
cdr3_nt: TGTGCCAGCAGTTACTCATTGGGGAGGGAGGGGGAGCAGTACTTC

v_call: TRBV19
clone_size: few
j_call: TRBJ1-4
d_call: -
cdr3_aa: CASSHIATNEKLFF
cdr3_nt: TGTGCCAGTAGTCACATCGCAACTAATGAAAAACTGTTTTTT

v_call: TRBV9
clone_size: -
j_call: TRBJ1-3
d_call: -
cdr3_aa: CASSRTTGDSGNTIYF
cdr3_nt: TGTGCCAGCAGCAGAACGACAGGCGACTCTGGAAACACCATATATTTT

v_call: TRBV18
clone_size: -
j_call: TRBJ1-2
d_call: TRBD1
cdr3_aa: CASSSGQGAYGYTF
cdr3_nt: TGTGCCAGCTCATCCGGACAGGGTGCCTATGGCTACACCTTC

v_call: TRBV2
clone_size: -
j_call: TRBJ2-1
d_call: -
cdr3_aa: CASSEVGVPSVYNEQFF
cdr3_nt: TGTGCCAGCAGTGAAGTCGGGGTACCCTCCGTATACAATGAGCAGTTCTTC